This T cell receptor (beta chain) was identified during a study of T-cell reconstitution after alpha-beta-depleted transplantation in children. Unique molecular identifiers were incorporated when the TCRbeta library was constructed. TCRdb redid the calling of the PCR reads with MiXCR, one entry per CDR3 protein. In the table there are around 450,000 distinct CDR3 sequences, 43% of which are singletons. The V and J ends lost 8 bases and 0 bases respectively, with 17 bases between them. This CDR3 region has 16 residues. This clonotype was recorded only once. This clonotype was obtained from a girl aged 2-15 years with aplastic anemia, due to receive a stem cell transplant. This chain uses TRBV12-3 or TRBV12-4 with TRBJ1-5, with D possibly TRBD1 on 5 matching bases. Sequences were derived from PBMCs, sampled before TCRalphabeta/CD19-depleted stem cell transplant. The CDR3 bases are TGTGCCAGCCAACACCTAGGGACGTTTAGCAATCAGCCCCAGCATTTT. Translated, it gives CASQHLGTFSNQPQHF.